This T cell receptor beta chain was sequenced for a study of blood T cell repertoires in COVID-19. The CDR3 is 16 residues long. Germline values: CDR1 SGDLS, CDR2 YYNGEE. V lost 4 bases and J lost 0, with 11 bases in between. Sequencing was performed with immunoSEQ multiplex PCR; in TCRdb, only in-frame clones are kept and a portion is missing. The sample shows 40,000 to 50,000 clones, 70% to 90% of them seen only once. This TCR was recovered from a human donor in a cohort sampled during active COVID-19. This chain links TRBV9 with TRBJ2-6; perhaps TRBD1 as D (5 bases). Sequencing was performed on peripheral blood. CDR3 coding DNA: TGTGCCAGCAGCCGCGACAGCAGCTCTGGGGCCAACGTCCTGACTTTC. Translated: CASSRDSSSGANVLTF.